A selection of T cell receptor beta chains follows, all from one sample in a study of blood T cells in healthy people across ages. TCRdb reanalysed the 5' RACE reads using MiXCR and keeps one entry per CDR3 protein. The table records around 1.5 million distinct CDR3 sequences, about 32% of them present only once. Sequenced material: blood. The origin of the receptors is a woman in her 30s in good health. Both conserved end residues are part of each CDR3.

TRBJ2-1	TRBV3-1	CASSLTMGPLNEQFF
TRBJ2-1	TRBV28	CASSPASSGNNNEQFF
TRBJ2-6	TRBV4-1	CASSHGRSGANVLTF
TRBJ2-3	TRBV10-3	CAISDGLAGGRTDTQYF
TRBJ2-2	TRBV5-1	CASSLVRGMVTGELFF
TRBJ2-7	TRBV4-1	CASSQSGDSYEQYF
TRBJ2-2	TRBV20-1	CSALQGFEGELFF
TRBJ1-1	TRBV28	CASSSIGQGGTEAFF
TRBJ2-7	TRBV7-9	CASSFAQGYEQYF
TRBJ2-5	TRBV5-6	CASSFMTSGGGETQYF
TRBJ2-1	TRBV20-1	CSARRGSFSNEQFF
TRBJ2-5	TRBV9	CASSAAGAKETQYF
TRBJ2-7	TRBV7-9	CASSLANRVDEQYF
TRBJ2-1	TRBV12-3/TRBV12-4	CASSFVQRYNEQFF
TRBJ2-2	TRBV27	CASSSQSGQGRSGELFF
TRBJ1-5	TRBV4-1	CASSMGGNQPQHF
TRBJ2-7	TRBV6-6	CASRGIGTGEQSYEQYF
TRBJ1-1	TRBV5-1	CASSLGESGKAFF
-	TRBV2	CASRLPGGLETQYF
TRBJ1-1	TRBV6-2/TRBV6-3	CASSYSTVIRAGTEAFF
TRBJ2-7	TRBV3-1	CASSQVPGGWNEQYF
TRBJ2-5	TRBV20-1	CSARKPGLTAETQYF
TRBJ2-7	TRBV4-1	CASSGPGQGTPVEEQYF
TRBJ2-5	TRBV20-1	CSATTSGFQETQYF
TRBJ2-5	TRBV6-5	CASRDRGLETQYF
TRBJ2-3	TRBV20-1	CSAREGPGADTQYF
TRBJ2-1	TRBV4-1	CASSRTAPTYNEQFF